The TCR beta chain described here comes from a study of shared clonotypes between healthy human individuals. Germline-derived CDR1 and CDR2 are MDHEN and SYDVKM. The CDR3 loop spans 16 amino acids. Trimming left V 1 base short and J 3 bases short, with 12 bases between. Naive CD8 cells lacked CD45RO and underwent positive selection for CCR7, leaving out terminally differentiated effector memory CD45RA+ cells. This table comes from immunoSEQ multiplex PCR, and its TCRdb copy is limited to in-frame clones, with some not included. In the table there are about 2.1 million clones, around 93% of which are singletons.

This rearrangement joins TRBV28 to TRBJ2-2; TRBD1 might be the D (6 bases). Sequencing was carried out using naive CD8+ T cells from PBMCs. This TCR derives from a man aged 18 to 30 in good health. Some clones in this sample may be carry-over from other donors' samples. The CDR3 DNA reads TGTGCCAGCAGTTTATACCGGGACACCTACACCGGGGAGCTGTTTTTT. Translating gives CASSLYRDTYTGELFF.